This T cell receptor (beta chain) originates from a study of T cells after yellow fever vaccination. This clonotype occurred a few times. The V gene's germline CDR1 is SEHNR and CDR2 FQNEAQ (reference sequence). The junction had 11 bases not matched to a gene; V was cut back by 6 bases and J by 8 bases. The CDR3 has 15 residues. Using its own MiXCR run on the 5' RACE reads, TCRdb lists one record per CDR3 protein. The sample has 240,000 or so distinct CDR3 sequences, about 7.1% seen once. J is TRBJ2-1 and V is TRBV7-9; 9 bases are a match to TRBD2. This TCR was sampled from a man aged 25-40 years who received the YFV17D yellow fever vaccine. Sequenced material: CD4+ T cells sorted from PBMCs, taken 15 days after the yellow fever booster vaccination. CDR3 sequence reads: CASRKMREGWDEQFF. The CDR3, as DNA: TGTGCCAGCAGAAAGATGCGGGAGGGGTGGGATGAGCAGTTCTTC. The full variable domain, completed using reference TRBV7-9 and TRBJ2-1, is DTGVSQNPRHKITKRGQNVTFRCDPISEHNRLYWYRQTLGQGPEFLTYFQNEAQLEKSRLLSDRFSAERPKGSFSTLEIQRTEQGDSAMYLCASRKMREGWDEQFFGPGTRLTVL.